This T cell receptor (beta chain) was sequenced for a study of blood T cell repertoires in COVID-19 (dated by TCRdb to 2020 to 2022). For the wider study: Samples from collaborators originated in the United States, Italy and Spain and spanned both the acute and convalescent phases of COVID-19. The material from the prospective study consisted of cDNA or gDNA derived from T cells, B-cell-depleted T cells, or PBMCs. Deeply sampled blood TCRbeta repertoires from subjects exposed to, actively infected with, or recovered from COVID-19 were included in the dataset. The repertoires were released in a freely available public database intended as a resource for research on the immune response to SARS-CoV-2. Samples came from the ongoing ImmuneRACE study (first 160 participants) plus 1,254 subjects from 6 global collaborators. Sample metadata almost always included a de-identified subject ID, COVID-19 status, age in years and sex. Where available, HLA class I and class II types were obtained from metadata supplied by the sample provider rather than from assay-based typing. Overall study outcomes, separate from this receptor: Clinical and demographic metadata were provided uncurated, with the amount varying by source and participant.

Collaborating institutions collected whole blood in K2EDTA tubes following their own protocols. For TCRbeta analysis, collaborators shipped samples as frozen whole blood, isolated PBMCs, or DNA extracted from either of those sample types. Concerning this clone: Its antigen is unknown. Qualities for individual bases were not recorded, and no much larger clone is one base off.

Trimming removed 5 bases from V and 6 bases from J, leaving 8 bases between the germline ends. The CDR3 spans 12 residues, from the cysteine through the phenylalanine. Of all the DNA, just the CDR3 is kept, 36 bases in frame from base 1. CDR1 and CDR2, looked up from the germline V gene, are ENHRY and SYGVKD. TCRbeta CDR3 regions were amplified from genomic DNA using the immunoSEQ Assay, a bias-controlled multiplex PCR. The authors' pipeline ran thus. Within the assay, amplification of reference gene primers was used to estimate how many nucleated cells each sample contained. Sequence reads were collapsed and filtered to measure the absolute abundance of every unique TCRbeta CDR3 rearrangement. For each sample, productive Simpson clonality was calculated as the square root of Simpson's diversity index over productive rearrangements. TCRdb limited this immuneACCESS table to in-frame rearrangements with V and J called. A share of clones is missing; checked studies link under half to unresolved V genes, and the rest is unexplained. The V and J calls and the clone size are those of that table, but D and trimming were determined from the DNA. Here the sample has approximately 400,000 clones; 81% occur a single time. The ten largest clones represent roughly 1.1% of the sample.

The TCR sequence derives from a human donor with acute or convalescent COVID-19. The donor label of this sample is uncertain. Sequencing was carried out using peripheral blood. In this chain, TRBV10-3 is recombined with TRBJ2-1; the D gene is perhaps TRBD1, from 6 matching bases. The DNA is TGTGCCATCAGTTCACAGGGCAATGAGCAGTTCTTC. It encodes CAISSQGNEQFF.